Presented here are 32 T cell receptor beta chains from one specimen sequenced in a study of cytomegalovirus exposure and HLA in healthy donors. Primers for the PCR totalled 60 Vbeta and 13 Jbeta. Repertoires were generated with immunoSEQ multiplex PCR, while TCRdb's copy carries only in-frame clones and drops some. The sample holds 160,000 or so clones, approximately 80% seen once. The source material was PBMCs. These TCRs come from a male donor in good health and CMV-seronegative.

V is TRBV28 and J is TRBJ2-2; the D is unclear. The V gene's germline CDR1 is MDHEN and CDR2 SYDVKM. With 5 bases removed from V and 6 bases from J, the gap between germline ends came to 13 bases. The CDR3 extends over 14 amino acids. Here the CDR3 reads CASSPPRASGELFF. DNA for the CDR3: TGTGCCAGCAGTCCCCCCCGAGCGTCCGGGGAGCTGTTTTTT. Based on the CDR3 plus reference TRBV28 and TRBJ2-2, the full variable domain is DVKVTQSSRYLVKRTGEKVFLECVQDMDHENMFWYRQDPGLGLRLIYFSYDVKMKEKGDIPEGYSVSREKKERFSLILESASTNQTSMYLCASSPPRASGELFFGEGSRLTVL.

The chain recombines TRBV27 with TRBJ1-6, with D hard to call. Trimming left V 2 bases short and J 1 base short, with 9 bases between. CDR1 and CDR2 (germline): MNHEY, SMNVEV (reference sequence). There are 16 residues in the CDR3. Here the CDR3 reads CASSLLGGSYNSPLHF. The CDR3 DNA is TGTGCCAGCAGTTTACTGGGAGGTTCCTATAATTCACCCCTCCACTTT.

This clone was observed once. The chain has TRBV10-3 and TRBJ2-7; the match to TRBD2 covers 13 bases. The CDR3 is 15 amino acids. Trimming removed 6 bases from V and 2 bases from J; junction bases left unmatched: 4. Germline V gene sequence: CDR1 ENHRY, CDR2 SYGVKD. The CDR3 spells CAIRDGTSGTYEQYF. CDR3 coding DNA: TGTGCCATCAGAGACGGGACTAGCGGGACCTACGAGCAGTACTTC.

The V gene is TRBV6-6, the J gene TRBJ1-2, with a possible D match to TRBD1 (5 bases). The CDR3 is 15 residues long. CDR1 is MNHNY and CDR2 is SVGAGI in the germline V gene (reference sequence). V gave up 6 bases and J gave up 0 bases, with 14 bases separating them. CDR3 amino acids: CASSLSGSPNYGYTF. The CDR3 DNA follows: TGTGCCAGCAGCCTCTCAGGGTCTCCTAACTATGGCTACACCTTC.

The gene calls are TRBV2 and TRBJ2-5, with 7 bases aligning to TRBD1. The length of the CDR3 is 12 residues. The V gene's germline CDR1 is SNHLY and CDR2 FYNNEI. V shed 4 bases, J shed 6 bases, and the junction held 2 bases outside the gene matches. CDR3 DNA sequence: TGTGCCAGCAGTGGGGACAGTAAGACCCAGTACTTC. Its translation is CASSGDSKTQYF.

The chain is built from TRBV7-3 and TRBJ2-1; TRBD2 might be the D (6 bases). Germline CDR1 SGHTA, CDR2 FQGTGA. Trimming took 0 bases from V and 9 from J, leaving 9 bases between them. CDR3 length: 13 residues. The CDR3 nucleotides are TGTGCCAGCAGCTTAACGCTCGGGGGTGAGCAGTTCTTC. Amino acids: CASSLTLGGEQFF. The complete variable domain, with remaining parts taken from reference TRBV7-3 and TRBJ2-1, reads GAGVSQTPSNKVTEKGKYVELRCDPISGHTALYWYRQSLGQGPEFLIYFQGTGAADDSGLPNDRFFAVRPEGSVSTLKIQRTERGDSAVYLCASSLTLGGEQFFGPGTRLTVL.

The CDR3 spells CASSSGSGSYEQYF. The CDR3 bases are TGTGCCAGCAGCTCCGGTAGCGGCTCCTACGAGCAGTACTTC. The rearrangement uses TRBV7-2 and TRBJ2-7, with D perhaps TRBD2 (6 bases). Germline CDR1 reads SGHTA; CDR2 reads FQGNSA. This CDR3 is 14 amino acids long. V was pared by 4 bases and J by 0 bases, with 10 bases between.

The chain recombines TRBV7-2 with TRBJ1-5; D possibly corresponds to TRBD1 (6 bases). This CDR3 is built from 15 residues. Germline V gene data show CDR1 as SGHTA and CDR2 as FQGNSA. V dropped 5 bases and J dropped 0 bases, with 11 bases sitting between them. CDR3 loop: CASSPTGYSNQPQHF. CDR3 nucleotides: TGTGCCAGCAGCCCGACAGGCTATAGCAATCAGCCCCAGCATTTT.

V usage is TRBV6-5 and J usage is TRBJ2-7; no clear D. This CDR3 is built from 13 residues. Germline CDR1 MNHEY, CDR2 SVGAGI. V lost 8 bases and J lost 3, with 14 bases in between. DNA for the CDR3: TGTGCCAGCGGTGATCGAGGCTACTACGAGCAGTACTTC. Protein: CASGDRGYYEQYF.

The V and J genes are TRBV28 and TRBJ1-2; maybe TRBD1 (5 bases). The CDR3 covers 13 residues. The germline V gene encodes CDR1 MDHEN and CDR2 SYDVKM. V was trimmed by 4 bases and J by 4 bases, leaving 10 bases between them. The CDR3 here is CASSSADSYGYTF. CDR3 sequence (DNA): TGTGCCAGCAGTTCCGCCGACAGCTATGGCTACACCTTC.

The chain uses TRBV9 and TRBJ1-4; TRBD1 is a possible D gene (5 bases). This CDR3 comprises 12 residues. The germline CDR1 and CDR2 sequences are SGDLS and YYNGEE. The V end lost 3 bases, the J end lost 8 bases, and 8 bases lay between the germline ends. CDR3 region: CASSERDEKLFF. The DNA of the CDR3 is TGTGCCAGCAGCGAGCGGGACGAAAAACTGTTTTTT.

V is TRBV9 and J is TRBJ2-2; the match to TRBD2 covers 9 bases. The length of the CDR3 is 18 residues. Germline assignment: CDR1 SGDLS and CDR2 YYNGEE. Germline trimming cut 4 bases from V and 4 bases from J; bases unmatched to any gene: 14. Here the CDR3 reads CASSPEGTSSRATGELFF. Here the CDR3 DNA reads TGTGCCAGCAGCCCAGAAGGGACTAGCAGCCGGGCCACCGGGGAGCTGTTTTTT.

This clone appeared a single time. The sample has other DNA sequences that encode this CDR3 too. CDR3 loop: CASSLTGNTEAFF. The CDR3 DNA reads TGCGCCAGCAGCCTGACAGGGAACACTGAAGCTTTCTTT. This chain uses TRBV5-1 with TRBJ1-1; tentative D call: TRBD1 (6 bases). Trimming left V 4 bases short and J 1 base short, with 8 bases between. The V gene's germline CDR1 is SGHRS and CDR2 YFSETQ. CDR3 length equals 13 residues. The entire variable domain, with the rest obtained from reference TRBV5-1 and TRBJ1-1, is as follows: KAGVTQTPRYLIKTRGQQVTLSCSPISGHRSVSWYQQTPGQGLQFLFEYFSETQRNKGNFPGRFSGRQFSNSRSEMNVSTLELGDSALYLCASSLTGNTEAFFGQGTRLTVV.

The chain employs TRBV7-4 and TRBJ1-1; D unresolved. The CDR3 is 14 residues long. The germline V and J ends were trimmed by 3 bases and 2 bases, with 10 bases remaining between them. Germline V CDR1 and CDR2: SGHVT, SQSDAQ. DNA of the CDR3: TGTGCCAGCAGCTTGGCGGGAGCTAACACTGAAGCTTTCTTT. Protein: CASSLAGANTEAFF.

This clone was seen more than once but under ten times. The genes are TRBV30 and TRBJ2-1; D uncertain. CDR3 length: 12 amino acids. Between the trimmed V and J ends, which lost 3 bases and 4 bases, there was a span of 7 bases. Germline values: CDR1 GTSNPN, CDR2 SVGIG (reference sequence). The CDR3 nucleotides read TGTGCCTGGAGCGCGGCATACAATGAGCAGTTCTTC. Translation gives CAWSAAYNEQFF. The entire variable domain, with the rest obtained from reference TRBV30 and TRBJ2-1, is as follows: SQTIHQWPATLVQPVGSPLSLECTVEGTSNPNLYWYRQAAGRGLQLLFYSVGIGQISSEVPQNLSASRPQDRQFILSSKKLLLSDSGFYLCAWSAAYNEQFFGPGTRLTVL.

The CDR3 region has the DNA TGCGCCAGCAGCTTGGAAGCCCCTCCGCGATTCTCTGGAAACACCATATATTTT. As protein: CASSLEAPPRFSGNTIYF. This chain links TRBV5-1 with TRBJ1-3; D gene ambiguous. The V end lost 0 bases, the J end lost 0 bases, and 16 bases lay between the germline ends. This CDR3 region has 18 residues. Germline assignment: CDR1 SGHRS and CDR2 YFSETQ.

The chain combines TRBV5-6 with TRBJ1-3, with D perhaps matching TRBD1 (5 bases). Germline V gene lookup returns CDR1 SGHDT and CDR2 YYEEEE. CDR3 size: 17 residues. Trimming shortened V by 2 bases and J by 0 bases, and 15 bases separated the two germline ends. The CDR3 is CASSLVKGSYSGNTIYF. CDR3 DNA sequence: TGTGCCAGCAGCTTAGTCAAGGGGTCCTACTCTGGAAACACCATATATTTT.

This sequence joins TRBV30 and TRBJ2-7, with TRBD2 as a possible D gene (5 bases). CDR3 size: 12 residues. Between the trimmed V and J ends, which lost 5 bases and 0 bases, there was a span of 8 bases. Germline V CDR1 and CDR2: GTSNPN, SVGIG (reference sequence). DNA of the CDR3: TGTGCCTGGGCTGGACTCTCCTACGAGCAGTACTTC. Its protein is CAWAGLSYEQYF.

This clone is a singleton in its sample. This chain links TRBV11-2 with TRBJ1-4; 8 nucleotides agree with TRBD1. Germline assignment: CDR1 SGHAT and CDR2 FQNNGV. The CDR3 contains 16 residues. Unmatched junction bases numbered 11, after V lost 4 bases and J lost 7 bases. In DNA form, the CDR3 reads TGTGCCAGCAGCTCATGGCCACAGGGGGTTGGTGAAAAACTGTTTTTT. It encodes CASSSWPQGVGEKLFF.

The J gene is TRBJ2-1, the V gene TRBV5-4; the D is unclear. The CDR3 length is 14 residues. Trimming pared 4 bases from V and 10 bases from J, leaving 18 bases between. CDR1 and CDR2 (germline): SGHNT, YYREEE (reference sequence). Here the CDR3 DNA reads TGTGCCAGCAGCCCGGAGTCAACCCACGCGGAGCAGTTCTTC. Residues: CASSPESTHAEQFF. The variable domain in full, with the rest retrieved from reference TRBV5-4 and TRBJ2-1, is ETGVTQSPTHLIKTRGQQVTLRCSSQSGHNTVSWYQQALGQGPQFIFQYYREEENGRGNFPPRFSGLQFPNYSSELNVNALELDDSALYLCASSPESTHAEQFFGPGTRLTVL.

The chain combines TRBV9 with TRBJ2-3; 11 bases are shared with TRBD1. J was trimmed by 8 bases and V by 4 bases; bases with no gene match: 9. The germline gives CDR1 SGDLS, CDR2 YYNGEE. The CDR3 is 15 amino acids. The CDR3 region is CASSPGQGALSTQYF. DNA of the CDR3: TGTGCCAGCAGCCCCGGACAGGGGGCTCTTAGTACGCAGTATTTT.

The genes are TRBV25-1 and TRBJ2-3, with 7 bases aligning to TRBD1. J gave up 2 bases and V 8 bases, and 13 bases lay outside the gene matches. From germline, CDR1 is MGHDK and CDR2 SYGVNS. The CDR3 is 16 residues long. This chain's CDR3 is CASGEEGARSTDTQYF. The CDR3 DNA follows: TGTGCCAGCGGAGAAGAGGGGGCGCGATCCACAGATACGCAGTATTTT.

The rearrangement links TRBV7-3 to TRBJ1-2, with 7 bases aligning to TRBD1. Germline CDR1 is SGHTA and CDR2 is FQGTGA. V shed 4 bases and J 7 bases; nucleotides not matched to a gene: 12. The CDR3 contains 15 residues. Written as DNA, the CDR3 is TGTGCCAGCAGCTCATCCTTAACAGGGGCCGGTGGCTACACCTTC. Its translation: CASSSSLTGAGGYTF.

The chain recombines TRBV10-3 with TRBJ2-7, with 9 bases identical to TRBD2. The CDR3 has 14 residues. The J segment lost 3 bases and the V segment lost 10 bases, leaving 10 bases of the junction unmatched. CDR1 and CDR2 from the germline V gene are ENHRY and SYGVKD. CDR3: CATENIAGVYEQYF. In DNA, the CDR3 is TGTGCCACAGAGAACATAGCGGGAGTCTACGAGCAGTACTTC.

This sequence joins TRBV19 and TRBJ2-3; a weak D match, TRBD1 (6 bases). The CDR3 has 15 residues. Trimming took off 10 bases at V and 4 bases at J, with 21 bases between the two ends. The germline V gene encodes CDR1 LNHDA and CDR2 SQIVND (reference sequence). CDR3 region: CATQGWGPLADTQYF. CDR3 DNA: TGTGCCACCCAAGGGTGGGGGCCCTTGGCAGATACGCAGTATTTT.

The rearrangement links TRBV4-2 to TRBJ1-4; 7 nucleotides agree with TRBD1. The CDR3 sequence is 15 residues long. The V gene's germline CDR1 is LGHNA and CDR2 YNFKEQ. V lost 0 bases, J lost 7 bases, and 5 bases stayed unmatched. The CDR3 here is CASSQDGTVSEKLFF. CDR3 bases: TGTGCCAGCAGCCAAGATGGGACAGTTTCTGAAAAACTGTTTTTT.

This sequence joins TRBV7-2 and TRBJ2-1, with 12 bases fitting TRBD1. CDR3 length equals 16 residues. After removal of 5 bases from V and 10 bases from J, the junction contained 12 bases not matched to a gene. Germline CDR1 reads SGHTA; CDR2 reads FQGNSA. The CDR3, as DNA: TGTGCCAGCAGCCCATCCGGGACAGGGGGCAAAATGGAGCAGTTCTTC. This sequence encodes CASSPSGTGGKMEQFF.

In nucleotides, the CDR3 is TGTGCCAGCAGTTTTGGACTAGCGGGTTTGGAGACCCAGTACTTC. It translates to CASSFGLAGLETQYF. The rearrangement joins TRBV7-8 to TRBJ2-5, with 11 positions matching TRBD2. In germline, CDR1 is SGHVS, CDR2 FQNEAQ. This CDR3 spans 15 amino acids. V was pared by 6 bases and J by 5 bases, with 8 bases of the junction left unmatched.

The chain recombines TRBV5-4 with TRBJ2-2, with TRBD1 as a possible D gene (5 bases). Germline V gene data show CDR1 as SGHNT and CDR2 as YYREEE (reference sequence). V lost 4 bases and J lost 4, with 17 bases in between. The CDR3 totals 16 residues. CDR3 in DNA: TGTGCCAGCAGCATACCGCAGGGAAAGAGCACCGGGGAGCTGTTTTTT. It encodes CASSIPQGKSTGELFF. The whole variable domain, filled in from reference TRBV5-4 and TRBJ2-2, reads ETGVTQSPTHLIKTRGQQVTLRCSSQSGHNTVSWYQQALGQGPQFIFQYYREEENGRGNFPPRFSGLQFPNYSSELNVNALELDDSALYLCASSIPQGKSTGELFFGEGSRLTVL.

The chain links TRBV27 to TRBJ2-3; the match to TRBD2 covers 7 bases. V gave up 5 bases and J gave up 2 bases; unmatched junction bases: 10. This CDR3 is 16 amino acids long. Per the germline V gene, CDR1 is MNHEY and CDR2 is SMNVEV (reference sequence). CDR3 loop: CASSTRQRGPTDTQYF. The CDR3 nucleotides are TGTGCCAGCAGTACCCGACAGCGGGGACCCACAGATACGCAGTATTTT.

Written as DNA, the CDR3 is TGTGCCAGTAAAGAGGACAGGGATTATACCGGGGAGCTGTTTTTT. Its translation is CASKEDRDYTGELFF. The chain recombines TRBV19 with TRBJ2-2, with TRBD1 identical over 8 bases. The germline V gene has CDR1 LNHDA and CDR2 SQIVND (reference sequence). This CDR3 is 15 amino acids long. V lost 7 bases and J lost 5; bases outside the gene matches: 9.

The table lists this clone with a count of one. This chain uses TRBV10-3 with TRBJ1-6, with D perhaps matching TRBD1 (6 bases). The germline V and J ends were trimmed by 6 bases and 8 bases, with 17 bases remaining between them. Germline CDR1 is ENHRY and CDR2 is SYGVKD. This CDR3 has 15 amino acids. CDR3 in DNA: TGTGCCATCAGGAGTGACGGGGCAGGGGATTCACCCCTCCACTTT. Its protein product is CAIRSDGAGDSPLHF.